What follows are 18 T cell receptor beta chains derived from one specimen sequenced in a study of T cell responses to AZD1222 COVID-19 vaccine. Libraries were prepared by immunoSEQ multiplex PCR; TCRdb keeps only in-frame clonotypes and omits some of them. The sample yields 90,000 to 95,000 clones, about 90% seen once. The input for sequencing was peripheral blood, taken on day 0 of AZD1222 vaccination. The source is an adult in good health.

This chain's CDR3 is CASSRETGPGNTIYF. Written as DNA, the CDR3 is TGTGCCAGCAGTCGCGAGACAGGGCCCGGAAACACCATATATTTT. This sequence joins TRBV6-5 and TRBJ1-3; 7 bases match TRBD1. CDR1 is MNHEY, CDR2 SVGAGI, per germline. V trimming: 5 bases; J trimming: 4 bases; junction bases outside the gene matches: 8. The CDR3 runs 15 residues.

CDR3 bases: TGTGCCAGCAGATCGGGACTAGCGGGAGCAGGCGAGCAGTACTTC. Protein product: CASRSGLAGAGEQYF. The chain couples TRBV5-6 to TRBJ2-7, with 14 bases lining up with TRBD2. Germline V lookup: CDR1 SGHDT, CDR2 YYEEEE. CDR3 length equals 15 residues. J gave up 6 bases and V 5 bases, and 7 bases lay outside the gene matches. Full variable domain (outside the CDR3, taken from reference TRBV5-6 and TRBJ2-7): DAGVTQSPTHLIKTRGQQVTLRCSPKSGHDTVSWYQQALGQGPQFIFQYYEEEERQRGNFPDRFSGHQFPNYSSELNVNALLLGDSALYLCASRSGLAGAGEQYFGPGTRLTVT.

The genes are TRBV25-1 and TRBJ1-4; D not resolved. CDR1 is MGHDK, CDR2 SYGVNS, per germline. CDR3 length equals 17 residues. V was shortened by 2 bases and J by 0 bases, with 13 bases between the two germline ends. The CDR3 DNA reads TGTGCCAGCAGTGAAGGGCTCCTTGCTTCAACTAATGAAAAACTGTTTTTT. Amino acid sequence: CASSEGLLASTNEKLFF.

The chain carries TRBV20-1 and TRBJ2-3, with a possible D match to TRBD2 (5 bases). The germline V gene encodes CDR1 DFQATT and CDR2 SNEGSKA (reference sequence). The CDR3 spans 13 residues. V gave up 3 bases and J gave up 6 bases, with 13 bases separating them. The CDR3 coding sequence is TGCAGTGCTAGTCGAGGACTCCGGGATACGCAGTATTTT. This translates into CSASRGLRDTQYF.

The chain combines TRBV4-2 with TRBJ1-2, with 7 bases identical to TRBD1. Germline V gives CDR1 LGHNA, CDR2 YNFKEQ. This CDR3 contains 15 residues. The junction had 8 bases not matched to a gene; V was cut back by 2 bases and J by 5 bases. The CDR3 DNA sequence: TGTGCCAGCAGCCAATCTACCGGGACAGAATATGGCTACACCTTC. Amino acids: CASSQSTGTEYGYTF.

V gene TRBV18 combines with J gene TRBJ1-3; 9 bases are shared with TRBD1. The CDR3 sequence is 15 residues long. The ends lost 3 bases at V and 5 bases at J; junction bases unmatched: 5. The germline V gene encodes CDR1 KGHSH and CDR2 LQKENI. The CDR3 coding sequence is TGTGCCAGCTCACCGGACAGGGGCTCCCGAAACACCATATATTTT. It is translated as CASSPDRGSRNTIYF.

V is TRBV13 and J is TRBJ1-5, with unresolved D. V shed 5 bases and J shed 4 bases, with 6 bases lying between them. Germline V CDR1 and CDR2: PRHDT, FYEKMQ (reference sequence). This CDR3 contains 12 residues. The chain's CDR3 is CASSLGNQPQHF. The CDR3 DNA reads TGTGCCAGCAGCCTGGGAAATCAGCCCCAGCATTTT.

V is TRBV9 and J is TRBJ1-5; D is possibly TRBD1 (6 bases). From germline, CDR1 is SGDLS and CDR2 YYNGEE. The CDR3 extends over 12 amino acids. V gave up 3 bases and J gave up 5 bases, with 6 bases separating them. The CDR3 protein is CASSAGDQPQHF. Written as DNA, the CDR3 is TGTGCCAGCAGCGCAGGGGATCAGCCCCAGCATTTT.

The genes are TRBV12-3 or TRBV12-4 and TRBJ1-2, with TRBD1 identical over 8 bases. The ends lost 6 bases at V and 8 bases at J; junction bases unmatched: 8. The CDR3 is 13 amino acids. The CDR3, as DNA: TGTGCCAGCAGCCCACGGGGACAGGAGGGCTACACCTTC. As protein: CASSPRGQEGYTF.

The CDR3 DNA is TGTGCCAGCAGCCAAGCAGCTGGTGAGCAGTTCTTC. Translating gives CASSQAAGEQFF. The rearrangement links TRBV3-1 (or the pseudogene TRBV3-2) to TRBJ2-1; D call uncertain. The germline V gene has CDR1 LGHDT and CDR2 YNNKEL (reference sequence). The length of the CDR3 is 12 residues. V was cut by 1 base and J by 9 bases, with 7 bases left in between.

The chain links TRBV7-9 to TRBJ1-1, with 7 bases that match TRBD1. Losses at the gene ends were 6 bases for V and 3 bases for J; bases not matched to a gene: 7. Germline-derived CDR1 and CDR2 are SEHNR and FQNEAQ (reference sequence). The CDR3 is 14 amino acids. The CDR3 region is CASSWTGGDTEAFF. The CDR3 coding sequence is TGTGCCAGCAGTTGGACAGGAGGTGACACTGAAGCTTTCTTT.

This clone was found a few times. The CDR3 sequence is CASSQGVAYEQYF. DNA for the CDR3: TGTGCCAGCAGTCAAGGAGTTGCCTACGAGCAGTACTTC. This rearrangement joins TRBV11-1 to TRBJ2-7; D is unresolved. This CDR3 comprises 13 residues. Trimming left V 6 bases short and J 2 bases short, with 11 bases between. CDR1 SGHAT and CDR2 FQDESV come from the germline V gene (reference sequence).

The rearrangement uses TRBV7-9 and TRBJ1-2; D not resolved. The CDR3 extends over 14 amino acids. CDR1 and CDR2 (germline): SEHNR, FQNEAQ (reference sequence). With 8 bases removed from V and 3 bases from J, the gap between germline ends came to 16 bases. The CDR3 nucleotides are TGTGCCAGCGCCTCGTCGGGGATTGACTATGGCTACACCTTC. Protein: CASASSGIDYGYTF.

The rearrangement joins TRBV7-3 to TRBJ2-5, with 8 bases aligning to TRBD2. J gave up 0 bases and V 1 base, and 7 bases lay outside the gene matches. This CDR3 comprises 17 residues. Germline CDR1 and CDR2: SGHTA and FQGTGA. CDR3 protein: CASSLNGRGSYQETQYF. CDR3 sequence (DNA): TGTGCCAGCAGCTTAAACGGGAGGGGTTCGTACCAAGAGACCCAGTACTTC.

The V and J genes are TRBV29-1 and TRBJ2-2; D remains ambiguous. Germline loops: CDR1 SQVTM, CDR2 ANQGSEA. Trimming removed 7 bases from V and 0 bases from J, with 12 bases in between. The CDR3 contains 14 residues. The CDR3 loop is CSATQEANTGELFF. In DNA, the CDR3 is TGCAGCGCCACGCAGGAAGCGAACACCGGGGAGCTGTTTTTT.

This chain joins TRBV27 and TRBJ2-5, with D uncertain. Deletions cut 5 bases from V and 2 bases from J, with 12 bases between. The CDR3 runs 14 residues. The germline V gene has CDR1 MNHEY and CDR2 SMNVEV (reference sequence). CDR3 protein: CASSVQATQETQYF. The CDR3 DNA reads TGTGCCAGCAGTGTTCAAGCGACTCAAGAGACCCAGTACTTC.

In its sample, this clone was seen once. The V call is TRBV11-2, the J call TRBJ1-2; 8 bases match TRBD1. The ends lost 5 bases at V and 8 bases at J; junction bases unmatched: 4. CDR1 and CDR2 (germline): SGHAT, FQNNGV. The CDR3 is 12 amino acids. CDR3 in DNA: TGTGCCAGCAGCCGGACAGGGATGGGCTACACCTTC. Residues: CASSRTGMGYTF.

This CDR3 reads CAWSDLGGVREKLFF. CDR3 DNA sequence: TGTGCCTGGAGCGATCTAGGGGGGGTGAGGGAAAAACTGTTTTTT. The chain carries TRBV30 and TRBJ1-4; tentative D call: TRBD1 (6 bases). V lost 3 bases and J 8 bases, leaving 19 bases between the germline ends. Germline lookup yields CDR1 GTSNPN and CDR2 SVGIG (reference sequence). The CDR3 contains 15 residues.